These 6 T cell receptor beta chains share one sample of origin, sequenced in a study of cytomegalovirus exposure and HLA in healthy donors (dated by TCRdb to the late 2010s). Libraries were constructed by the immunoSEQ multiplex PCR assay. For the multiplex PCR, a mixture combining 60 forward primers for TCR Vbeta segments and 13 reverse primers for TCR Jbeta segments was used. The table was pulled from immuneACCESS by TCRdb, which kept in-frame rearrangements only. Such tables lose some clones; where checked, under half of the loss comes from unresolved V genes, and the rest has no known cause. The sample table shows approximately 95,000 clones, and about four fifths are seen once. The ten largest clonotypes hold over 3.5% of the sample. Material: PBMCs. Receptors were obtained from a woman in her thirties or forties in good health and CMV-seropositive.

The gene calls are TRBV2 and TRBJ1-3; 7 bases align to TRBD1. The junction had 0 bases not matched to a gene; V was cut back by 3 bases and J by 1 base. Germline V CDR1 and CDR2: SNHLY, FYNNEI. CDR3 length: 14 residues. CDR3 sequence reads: CASSDRGSGNTIYF. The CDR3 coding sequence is TGTGCCAGCAGTGACAGGGGGTCTGGAAACACCATATATTTT.

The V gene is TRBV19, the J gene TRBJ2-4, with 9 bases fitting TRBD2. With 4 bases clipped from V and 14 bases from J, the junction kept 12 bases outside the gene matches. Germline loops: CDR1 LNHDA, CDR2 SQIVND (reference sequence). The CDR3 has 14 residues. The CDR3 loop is CASSKGLAAEFEYF. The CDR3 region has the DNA TGTGCCAGTAGTAAGGGACTAGCCGCGGAGTTTGAGTACTTC.

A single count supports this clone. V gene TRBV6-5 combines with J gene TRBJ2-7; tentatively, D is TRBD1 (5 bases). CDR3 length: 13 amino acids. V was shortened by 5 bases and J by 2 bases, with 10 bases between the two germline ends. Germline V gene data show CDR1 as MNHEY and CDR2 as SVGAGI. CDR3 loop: CASSRGQAYEQYF. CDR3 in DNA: TGTGCCAGCAGTCGCGGACAAGCCTACGAGCAGTACTTC.

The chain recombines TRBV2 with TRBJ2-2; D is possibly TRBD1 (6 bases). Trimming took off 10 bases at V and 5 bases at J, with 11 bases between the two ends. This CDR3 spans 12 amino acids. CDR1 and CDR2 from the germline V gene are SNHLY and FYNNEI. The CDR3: CATDRITGELFF. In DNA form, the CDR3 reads TGTGCCACCGACAGGATAACCGGGGAGCTGTTTTTT.

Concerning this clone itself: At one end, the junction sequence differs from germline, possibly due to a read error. The CDR3 coding sequence is TGTGCTAGCAGCTTCGAAGGGGGAAGTGAGCAGTACTTC. Protein: CASSFEGGSEQYF. The chain uses TRBV7-7 and TRBJ2-7, with D perhaps matching TRBD1 (6 bases). CDR3 length: 13 amino acids. The germline V gene encodes CDR1 SSHAT and CDR2 FNYEAQ (reference sequence).

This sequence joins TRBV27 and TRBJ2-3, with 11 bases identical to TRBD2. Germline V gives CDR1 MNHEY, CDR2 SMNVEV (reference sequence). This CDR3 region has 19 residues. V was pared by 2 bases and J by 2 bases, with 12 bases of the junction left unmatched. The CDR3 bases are TGTGCCAGCAGTTTAGAGTTCCCGGGTAGCGGGAGGGACACAGATACGCAGTATTTT. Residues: CASSLEFPGSGRDTDTQYF.